These 26 T cell receptor beta chains were all obtained from the same sample, sequenced in a study of graft-versus-host responses after intestinal transplantation. The antigens for these receptors are not known. This table comes from immunoSEQ multiplex PCR, and its TCRdb copy is limited to in-frame clones, with some not included. The sample includes about 90,000 clones, around 93% of them seen just once. The material sequenced was unstimulated CD4+ T cells sorted from spleen or lymph node cells, taken before transplant. Receptor source: a human donor who was the organ donor for an intestinal transplant.

CDR3 amino acids: CAIRGPQDRVPGTF. The CDR3 nucleotides read TGTGCCATCAGGGGACCCCAGGACAGGGTACCTGGCACCTTC. The chain links TRBV10-3 to TRBJ1-2, with 8 bases identical to TRBD1. Germline-derived CDR1 and CDR2 are ENHRY and SYGVKD. The V and J ends lost 6 bases and 13 bases, in that order; junction bases with no gene match: 16. This CDR3 is built from 14 residues.

Here the CDR3 reads CASSLTAAVNSPLHF. CDR3 nucleotides: TGTGCCAGCAGTTTAACGGCGGCCGTGAATTCACCCCTCCACTTT. The V and J genes are TRBV28 and TRBJ1-6; unclear D gene. The germline V gene encodes CDR1 MDHEN and CDR2 SYDVKM. The CDR3 consists of 15 residues. V lost 2 bases and J 7 bases, leaving 12 bases between the germline ends.

V gene TRBV19 combines with J gene TRBJ2-4; D is unclear. Germline V gene lookup returns CDR1 LNHDA and CDR2 SQIVND (reference sequence). Trimming stripped 0 bases from V and 0 bases from J, with 6 bases between. The CDR3 runs to 15 residues. CDR3 bases: TGTGCCAGTAGTATAGAGCATTTAGCCAAAAACATTCAGTACTTC. It specifies CASSIEHLAKNIQYF.

This clone came up once. The chain employs TRBV14 and TRBJ2-7, with D perhaps matching TRBD2 (5 bases). V gave up 5 bases and J gave up 2 bases, with 13 bases separating them. CDR1 is SGHDN and CDR2 is FVKESK in the germline V gene. This CDR3 contains 14 residues. The CDR3 sequence: CASSSRTPPYEQYF. CDR3 DNA sequence: TGTGCCAGCAGCTCCCGGACTCCCCCCTACGAGCAGTACTTC.

The rearrangement links TRBV30 to TRBJ2-5; TRBD2 matches 9 bases. The V gene end was trimmed by 2 bases and the J gene end by 5 bases; junction bases not matched to a gene: 9. The CDR3 has 15 amino acids. The V gene's germline CDR1 is GTSNPN and CDR2 SVGIG (reference sequence). Here the CDR3 reads CAWSFAGGAVETQYF. For the CDR3, the DNA is TGTGCCTGGAGTTTTGCGGGGGGGGCCGTGGAGACCCAGTACTTC.

V is TRBV5-1 and J is TRBJ1-4, with a possible D match to TRBD1 (6 bases). Germline V gene data show CDR1 as SGHRS and CDR2 as YFSETQ. The CDR3 sequence is 15 residues long. Trimming removed 5 bases from V and 4 bases from J, with 15 bases in between. The CDR3 is CASRSPGHVNEKLFF. The CDR3 coding sequence is TGCGCCAGCAGGTCCCCGGGACACGTTAATGAAAAACTGTTTTTT.

V gene TRBV19 combines with J gene TRBJ1-1; 10 bases line up with TRBD1. Germline-derived CDR1 and CDR2 are LNHDA and SQIVND (reference sequence). CDR3 length: 16 residues. The ends lost 5 bases at V and 2 bases at J; junction bases unmatched: 8. CDR3 bases: TGTGCCAGTAGTGTACGACAGGGGGCAGGAAACACTGAAGCTTTCTTT. Translation: CASSVRQGAGNTEAFF.

The V and J genes are TRBV7-2 and TRBJ1-2; D may be TRBD1 (5 bases). Germline V gives CDR1 SGHTA, CDR2 FQGNSA. The CDR3 runs to 11 residues. The germline V and J ends were trimmed by 5 bases and 4 bases, with 5 bases remaining between them. DNA of the CDR3: TGTGCCAGCAGCGGGGGCTATGGCTACACCTTC. It codes for CASSGGYGYTF.

This chain joins TRBV7-2 and TRBJ1-6; weak D call: TRBD1 (5 bases). This CDR3 contains 14 residues. Trimming removed 7 bases from V and 5 bases from J, with 12 bases in between. From germline, CDR1 is SGHTA and CDR2 FQGNSA. CDR3 nucleotide sequence: TGTGCCAGCAACAAATTAGGGGATAATTCACCCCTCCACTTT. It codes for CASNKLGDNSPLHF. The variable domain in full, completed from reference TRBV7-2 and TRBJ1-6, reads GAGVSQSPSNKVTEKGKDVELRCDPISGHTALYWYRQSLGQGLEFLIYFQGNSAPDKSGLPSDRFSAERTGGSVSTLTIQRTQQEDSAVYLCASNKLGDNSPLHFGNGTRLTVT.

This clone occurred once. V usage is TRBV9 and J usage is TRBJ2-7; TRBD1 matches 8 bases. V dropped 4 bases and J dropped 4; count of bases not matched to a gene: 13. The CDR3 has 16 amino acids. The V gene's germline CDR1 is SGDLS and CDR2 YYNGEE. This CDR3 reads CASSPNRGQAIYEQYF. In DNA form, the CDR3 reads TGTGCCAGCAGCCCCAATAGGGGACAGGCCATTTACGAGCAGTACTTC. The whole variable domain, filled in from reference TRBV9 and TRBJ2-7, reads DSGVTQTPKHLITATGQRVTLRCSPRSGDLSVYWYQQSLDQGLQFLIQYYNGEERAKGNILERFSAQQFPDLHSELNLSSLELGDSALYFCASSPNRGQAIYEQYFGPGTRLTVT.

This chain connects TRBV5-1 to TRBJ2-5; 9 nucleotides match TRBD2. The V gene end was trimmed by 7 bases and the J gene end by 1 base; junction bases not matched to a gene: 8. The CDR3 is made up of 15 amino acids. Germline loops: CDR1 SGHRS, CDR2 YFSETQ. The CDR3 protein is CASGAGGPGQETQYF. Written as DNA, the CDR3 is TGCGCCAGCGGGGCGGGGGGGCCCGGCCAAGAGACCCAGTACTTC.

This chain connects TRBV6-6 to TRBJ1-2, with D perhaps matching TRBD1 (5 bases). This CDR3 contains 14 residues. Germline assignment: CDR1 MNHNY and CDR2 SVGAGI (reference sequence). V shed 0 bases and J shed 7 bases, with 12 bases lying between them. The CDR3 DNA reads TGTGCCAGCAGTTACTCGAAGGCTGGGGGTGGCTACACCTTC. This codes for CASSYSKAGGGYTF.

The rearrangement joins TRBV7-3 to TRBJ1-3; D not resolved. From germline, CDR1 is SGHTA and CDR2 FQGTGA. V was shortened by 5 bases and J by 0 bases, with 14 bases between the two germline ends. The CDR3 has 16 amino acids. DNA of the CDR3: TGTGCCAGCAGCGAGGGCCGACCGCCCTCTGGAAACACCATATATTTT. Translating gives CASSEGRPPSGNTIYF.

The genes are TRBV9 and TRBJ1-3; D not resolved. With 0 bases removed from V and 0 bases from J, the gap between germline ends came to 7 bases. The length of the CDR3 is 15 residues. Per germline, CDR1 SGDLS and CDR2 YYNGEE. The CDR3 DNA reads TGTGCCAGCAGCGTAGATACCAACTCTGGAAACACCATATATTTT. Amino acid sequence: CASSVDTNSGNTIYF.

This sequence joins TRBV5-1 and TRBJ2-3; 13 nucleotides align to TRBD2. V shed 7 bases and J 3 bases; nucleotides not matched to a gene: 2. The CDR3 extends over 14 amino acids. The germline V gene has CDR1 SGHRS and CDR2 YFSETQ. The CDR3 nucleotides are TGCGCCAGCCAGACTAGCGGGGGGACAGATACGCAGTATTTT. This sequence encodes CASQTSGGTDTQYF.

The CDR3, as DNA: TGTGCCAGCAGTTACGGGGTGGAAGATACGCAGTATTTT. This encodes CASSYGVEDTQYF. V is TRBV6-5 and J is TRBJ2-3; no firm D call. CDR1 is MNHEY, CDR2 SVGAGI, per germline. This CDR3 is 13 amino acids long. Between the trimmed V and J ends, which lost 2 bases and 5 bases, there was a span of 8 bases.

The CDR3 sequence: CASSPARTGGFYGYTF. DNA of the CDR3: TGTGCCAGCAGCCCTGCACGGACAGGGGGCTTCTATGGCTACACCTTC. The gene calls are TRBV7-2 and TRBJ1-2; 11 bases are shared with TRBD1. V trimming: 5 bases; J trimming: 4 bases; junction bases outside the gene matches: 9. The CDR3 runs 16 residues. Germline CDR1 SGHTA, CDR2 FQGNSA.

The chain couples TRBV30 to TRBJ2-5; the D call may be TRBD1 or TRBD2 (5 bases each). This CDR3 spans 15 amino acids. Per germline, CDR1 GTSNPN and CDR2 SVGIG (reference sequence). V lost 8 bases, J lost 3 bases, and 22 bases lay in between. The CDR3 reads CARKVSGRKKETQYF. CDR3 bases: TGTGCCCGGAAAGTATCGGGACGGAAAAAAGAGACCCAGTACTTC.

The rearrangement joins TRBV11-3 to TRBJ2-6, with D perhaps TRBD1 or TRBD2 (6 bases each). CDR1 SGHNT and CDR2 YENEEA come from the germline V gene. V shed 2 bases and J shed 1 base, with 15 bases lying between them. The CDR3 is made up of 18 amino acids. As DNA, the CDR3 is TGTGCCAGCAGCTTATCTTGGGGGGCGCAATCTGGGGCCAACGTCCTGACTTTC. Translating it yields CASSLSWGAQSGANVLTF.

The rearrangement joins TRBV29-1 to TRBJ2-3; D unclear. This CDR3 region has 12 residues. Trimming took 2 bases from V and 5 from J, leaving 8 bases between them. CDR1 is SQVTM and CDR2 is ANQGSEA in the germline V gene. The CDR3 bases are TGCAGCGTTGAAACCCGCGGAGATACGCAGTATTTT. Translated, it gives CSVETRGDTQYF.

This chain connects TRBV28 to TRBJ2-1; 8 nucleotides line up with TRBD1. With V trimmed by 6 bases and J by 7 bases, 11 bases remained unmatched. Germline assignment: CDR1 MDHEN and CDR2 SYDVKM. CDR3 length: 15 amino acids. Here the CDR3 reads CASRPLSRGLNEQFF. DNA for the CDR3: TGTGCCAGCAGACCCCTTTCCAGGGGGCTAAATGAGCAGTTCTTC.

V gene TRBV15 combines with J gene TRBJ2-7; the D gene is possibly TRBD2 (6 bases). Trimming took 8 bases from V and 3 from J, leaving 20 bases between them. Germline lookup yields CDR1 LNHNV and CDR2 YYDKDF (reference sequence). The CDR3 is made up of 15 amino acids. CDR3 sequence: CATAKGTGLHYEQYF. CDR3 DNA sequence: TGTGCCACCGCCAAGGGGACGGGACTTCACTACGAGCAGTACTTC. Drawing the rest from reference TRBV15 and TRBJ2-7, the complete variable domain is DAMVIQNPRYQVTQFGKPVTLSCSQTLNHNVMYWYQQKSSQAPKLLFHYYDKDFNNEADTPDNFQSRRPNTSFCFLDIRSPGLGDTAMYLCATAKGTGLHYEQYFGPGTRLTVT.

The chain has TRBV5-1 and TRBJ1-5, with 7 nucleotides matching TRBD1. The V and J ends lost 1 base and 2 bases, in that order; junction bases with no gene match: 0. Germline CDR1 SGHRS, CDR2 YFSETQ. CDR3 length: 14 amino acids. The CDR3 DNA reads as TGCGCCAGCAGCTTGACAGGGGGCAATCAGCCCCAGCATTTT. The encoded protein is CASSLTGGNQPQHF. The complete variable domain, with remaining parts taken from reference TRBV5-1 and TRBJ1-5, reads KAGVTQTPRYLIKTRGQQVTLSCSPISGHRSVSWYQQTPGQGLQFLFEYFSETQRNKGNFPGRFSGRQFSNSRSEMNVSTLELGDSALYLCASSLTGGNQPQHFGDGTRLSIL.

V and J are TRBV6-1 and TRBJ2-7, with 12 bases lining up with TRBD2. Per germline, CDR1 MNHNS and CDR2 SASEGT. Germline trimming cut 4 bases from V and 2 bases from J; bases unmatched to any gene: 6. This CDR3 has 16 residues. CDR3 DNA sequence: TGTGCCAGCAGTGCGACAACTAGCGGGGGGACCTACGAGCAGTACTTC. Residues: CASSATTSGGTYEQYF.

The chain combines TRBV28 with TRBJ1-1, with 8 nucleotides matching TRBD1. Germline lookup yields CDR1 MDHEN and CDR2 SYDVKM. After removal of 7 bases from V and 4 bases from J, the junction contained 8 bases not matched to a gene. The CDR3 runs to 14 residues. CDR3 nucleotide sequence: TGTGCCAGCAACGCAGGGGGCGCCGTCACTGAAGCTTTCTTT. Its translation: CASNAGGAVTEAFF.

The chain uses TRBV27 and TRBJ2-7; D might be TRBD1 (6 bases). With 2 bases removed from V and 2 bases from J, the gap between germline ends came to 13 bases. This CDR3 comprises 15 residues. Germline V lookup: CDR1 MNHEY, CDR2 SMNVEV (reference sequence). CDR3 bases: TGTGCCAGCAGTTTAGTGGGCAGGGGCACCTACGAGCAGTACTTC. Encoded protein: CASSLVGRGTYEQYF.